These 22 T cell receptor beta chains share one sample of origin, sequenced in a study of blood T cells in healthy people across ages. Sample-barcoded 5' priming and a J-beta primer mix drove a second PCR of about 6 to 12 cycles. One entry per CDR3 protein, called by TCRdb with MiXCR from the 5' RACE reads. The sample shows about 830,000 distinct CDR3 sequences, less than 80% of them seen only once. Material for sequencing was blood. All receptors derive from a man aged 25-45 years in good health.

The chain is built from TRBV18 and TRBJ2-5; possible D gene TRBD2, 5 bases. V gave up 2 bases and J gave up 1 base, with 11 bases separating them. The length of the CDR3 is 15 residues. The germline gives CDR1 KGHSH, CDR2 LQKENI. The CDR3 bases are TGTGCCAGCTCACCAGGTGTGGGGAGCCAAGAGACCCAGTACTTC. Translation gives CASSPGVGSQETQYF.

The chain uses TRBV4-2 and TRBJ1-1; perhaps TRBD1 as D (6 bases). Germline CDR1 and CDR2: LGHNA and YNFKEQ. The CDR3 consists of 14 residues. Trimming stripped 2 bases from V and 5 bases from J, with 12 bases between. The DNA of the CDR3 is TGTGCCAGCAGCCAACGGGGGCGCAGGACTGAAGCTTTCTTT. Protein: CASSQRGRRTEAFF.

The chain uses TRBV7-2 and TRBJ2-1; 8 positions match TRBD2. The germline CDR1 and CDR2 sequences are SGHTA and FQGNSA. Losses at the gene ends were 2 bases for V and 1 base for J; bases not matched to a gene: 4. The length of the CDR3 is 16 residues. The DNA for the CDR3 is TGTGCCAGCAGCTTATTAAGCGGGGGATCCTACAATGAGCAGTTCTTC. Translation gives CASSLLSGGSYNEQFF.

V gene TRBV24-1 combines with J gene TRBJ2-4; 7 nucleotides agree with TRBD1. This CDR3 has 15 amino acids. With 4 bases clipped from V and 13 bases from J, the junction kept 15 bases outside the gene matches. Germline CDR1 and CDR2: KGHDR and SFDVKD. The CDR3, as DNA: TGTGCCACCAGTGACAATGACAGGGACCTACGAAAGCAGTACTTC. Translating it yields CATSDNDRDLRKQYF.

The rearrangement joins TRBV4-3 to TRBJ2-5; D possibly corresponds to TRBD2 (5 bases). The germline V gene encodes CDR1 LGHNA and CDR2 YSLEER. The V end was cut by 1 base, the J end by 2 bases, with 17 bases between. The CDR3 spans 17 residues. The DNA of the CDR3 is TGCGCCAGCAGCCAAGTCTTCGGCGGGCAAGGGCAAGAGACCCAGTACTTC. Amino acid sequence: CASSQVFGGQGQETQYF.

This clonotype was counted between two and nine times. V gene TRBV10-3 combines with J gene TRBJ2-7; the D is unclear. CDR1 is ENHRY and CDR2 is SYGVKD in the germline V gene. Trimming cost V 0 bases and J 0 bases, with 3 bases left between them. This CDR3 comprises 13 residues. CDR3 sequence reads: CAISESSSYEQYF. CDR3 nucleotide sequence: TGTGCCATCAGTGAGTCCAGCTCCTACGAGCAGTACTTC.

This chain joins TRBV2 and TRBJ2-1; 7 bases fit TRBD2. Per germline, CDR1 SNHLY and CDR2 FYNNEI. Losses at the gene ends were 7 bases for V and 8 bases for J; bases not matched to a gene: 8. The CDR3 is made up of 13 amino acids. CDR3 loop: CASIIGRGDEQFF. CDR3 bases: TGTGCCAGCATTATAGGGAGGGGAGATGAGCAGTTCTTC. The full variable domain, its missing parts supplied by reference TRBV2 and TRBJ2-1, is EPEVTQTPSHQVTQMGQEVILRCVPISNHLYFYWYRQILGQKVEFLVSFYNNEISEKSEIFDDQFSVERPDGSNFTLKIRSTKLEDSAMYFCASIIGRGDEQFFGPGTRLTVL.

This clonotype was found once. This chain links TRBV7-8 with TRBJ2-7, with D possibly TRBD1 on 5 matching bases. CDR1 and CDR2 from the germline V gene are SGHVS and FQNEAQ. There are 14 residues in the CDR3. Trimming pared 8 bases from V and 2 bases from J, leaving 16 bases between. The CDR3 region is CASGAGEGTYEQYF. The DNA for the CDR3 is TGTGCCAGCGGGGCAGGCGAAGGGACCTACGAGCAGTACTTC.

This clonotype has more than one count but fewer than ten. This chain uses TRBV29-1 with TRBJ1-2; 8 nucleotides line up with TRBD1. V gave up 4 bases and J gave up 2 bases; unmatched junction bases: 6. The CDR3 has 14 residues. Germline-derived CDR1 and CDR2 are SQVTM and ANQGSEA. The chain's CDR3 is CSVGVGQGNYGYTF. The CDR3 nucleotides read TGCAGCGTTGGGGTCGGACAGGGAAACTATGGCTACACCTTC.

V and J are TRBV4-3 and TRBJ1-6; no clear D gene. There are 12 residues in the CDR3. Trimming took off 4 bases at V and 16 bases at J, with 14 bases between the two ends. The germline V gene encodes CDR1 LGHNA and CDR2 YSLEER. This CDR3 reads CASSPQNTGLHF. DNA of the CDR3: TGCGCCAGCAGCCCACAGAATACGGGTCTCCACTTT.

The rearrangement joins TRBV29-1 to TRBJ2-1, with D perhaps matching TRBD2 (5 bases). Looked up from germline, CDR1 is SQVTM and CDR2 is ANQGSEA. V was trimmed by 7 bases and J by 2 bases, leaving 12 bases between them. The CDR3 totals 13 residues. CDR3: CSGDGMPYNEQFF. CDR3 nucleotide sequence: TGCAGCGGCGACGGGATGCCCTACAATGAGCAGTTCTTC.

The chain couples TRBV7-8 to TRBJ2-7; D is perhaps TRBD2 (5 bases). Germline V lookup: CDR1 SGHVS, CDR2 FQNEAQ. V lost 4 bases, J lost 3 bases, and 19 bases lay in between. The CDR3 loop spans 16 amino acids. CDR3 region: CASSSIGRTELYEQYF. The CDR3 DNA is TGTGCCAGCAGCTCCATAGGCAGGACTGAACTCTACGAGCAGTACTTC. Combining the CDR3 with reference TRBV7-8 and TRBJ2-7 gives the whole variable domain GAGVSQSPRYKVAKRGQDVALRCDPISGHVSLFWYQQALGQGPEFLTYFQNEAQLDKSGLPSDRFFAERPEGSVSTLKIQRTQQEDSAVYLCASSSIGRTELYEQYFGPGTRLTVT.

About this clonotype itself: The junction and the germline gene differ at one end; a read error may be behind it. The chain is built from TRBV6-5 and TRBJ1-6, with 9 bases aligning to TRBD1. The V gene's germline CDR1 is MNHEY and CDR2 SVGAGI. CDR3 length: 15 residues. CDR3 sequence reads: CANSYIGTGRSPPHF. CDR3 nucleotides: TGTGCCAACAGTTACATAGGGACAGGGCGTTCACCCCCCCACTTT.

DNA for the CDR3: TGTGCCAGCAGCCTTTGGGGGAAAGAGACCCAGTACTTC. Its protein product is CASSLWGKETQYF. The rearrangement uses TRBV14 and TRBJ2-7, with D possibly called TRBD1 or TRBD2 (5 bases each). Matching the DNA end better, TRBJ2-5 makes the J call doubtful. Germline CDR1 and CDR2: SGHDN and FVKESK. This CDR3 contains 13 residues.

This chain uses TRBV6-2 or TRBV6-3 with TRBJ2-5, with no clear D. TRBJ2-7 explains the end of the DNA better; the J call may be wrong. The CDR3 is 12 amino acids. Looked up from germline, CDR1 is MNHEY and CDR2 is SVGEGT. The CDR3 DNA reads as TGTGCCAGCAGTCCTGACTGGGACGAGCAGTACTTC. It encodes CASSPDWDEQYF.

The V and J genes are TRBV20-1 and TRBJ1-5; 7 bases line up with TRBD1. With 7 bases clipped from V and 4 bases from J, the junction kept 16 bases outside the gene matches. Germline V gives CDR1 DFQATT, CDR2 SNEGSKA (reference sequence). The length of the CDR3 is 16 residues. In nucleotides, the CDR3 is TGCAGTGTTTCTAGACCTAACAGGGGCACAAATCAGCCCCAGCATTTT. Residues: CSVSRPNRGTNQPQHF.

The chain couples TRBV29-1 to TRBJ2-5; TRBD2 aligns across 10 bases. CDR1 and CDR2 from the germline V gene are SQVTM and ANQGSEA. After removal of 1 base from V and 1 base from J, the junction contained 6 bases not matched to a gene. This CDR3 contains 16 residues. The CDR3 DNA sequence: TGCAGCGTTGAAGGGGCTAGCGGGGGTTTCCAAGAGACCCAGTACTTC. Protein: CSVEGASGGFQETQYF.

A few counts support this clonotype. The V call is TRBV20-1, the J call TRBJ1-5, with D perhaps matching TRBD1 (5 bases). The germline V gene encodes CDR1 DFQATT and CDR2 SNEGSKA (reference sequence). V shed 0 bases and J shed 7 bases, with 13 bases lying between them. The CDR3 length is 14 residues. CDR3 loop: CSARDFQGGQPQHF. CDR3 sequence (DNA): TGCAGTGCTAGAGATTTCCAGGGAGGACAGCCCCAGCATTTT.

The rearrangement joins TRBV29-1 to TRBJ1-2; tentatively, D is TRBD1 (5 bases). CDR3 length equals 15 residues. V lost 7 bases and J 2 bases, leaving 20 bases between the germline ends. Germline V gene sequence: CDR1 SQVTM, CDR2 ANQGSEA. DNA of the CDR3: TGCAGCGCTGATTCCCTAAGGGGCGGAAACTATGGCTACACCTTC. It specifies CSADSLRGGNYGYTF. The full variable domain, completed using reference TRBV29-1 and TRBJ1-2, is SAVISQKPSRDICQRGTSLTIQCQVDSQVTMMFWYRQQPGQSLTLIATANQGSEATYESGFVIDKFPISRPNLTFSTLTVSNMSPEDSSIYLCSADSLRGGNYGYTFGSGTRLTVV.

This clonotype was seen a handful of times. This rearrangement joins TRBV25-1 to TRBJ2-1; D might be TRBD2 (5 bases). Germline V gene sequence: CDR1 MGHDK, CDR2 SYGVNS. Trimming left V 3 bases short and J 4 bases short, with 16 bases between. The CDR3 consists of 16 residues. CDR3 DNA: TGTGCCAGCAGTGACGTTGACGGAGGTTATTACAATGAGCAGTTCTTC. Translation: CASSDVDGGYYNEQFF.

The rearrangement uses TRBV5-1 and TRBJ2-1; D is undetermined. Germline CDR1 reads SGHRS; CDR2 reads YFSETQ. V lost 0 bases and J 8 bases, leaving 15 bases between the germline ends. The CDR3 is made up of 15 amino acids. CDR3: CASSLENSRVDEQFF. The CDR3 DNA follows: TGCGCCAGCAGCTTGGAGAACTCCCGGGTGGATGAGCAGTTCTTC.

A word on this clonotype: The junction does not match germline at one end; this may be a read error. This chain connects TRBV5-1 to TRBJ2-4, with TRBD1 identical over 7 bases. Germline CDR1 SGHRS, CDR2 YFSETQ. The CDR3 is made up of 18 amino acids. The CDR3 nucleotides read TGCGCCAGCAGCTTGGCCATAGGGGGCAGTTGGACCAAAGACATTCAGTACTTC. This sequence encodes CASSLAIGGSWTKDIQYF.